Given below is one T cell receptor (beta chain) in context. Antigen: not known. CD8 memory comprised CD45RO+ plus CCR7-negative CD45RA+ TemRA cells. Sequenced by immunoSEQ multiplex PCR; TCRdb stores in-frame clones only, minus some. The profile shows about 320,000 clones, roughly 84% of them singletons. The sample comes from a study of shared clonotypes between healthy human individuals. At the level of the study: Donors were two women and a few men aged 18 to 49. Study-wide points: Against clonotypes common to all four donors, non-shared ones had lower generation probabilities.

This CDR3 has 15 residues. CDR1 and CDR2 from the germline V gene are SNHLY and FYNNEI. V was clipped by 8 bases and J by 5 bases; unmatched bases: 5. This clonotype was obtained from a man aged 18-30 years in good health. Sequencing was done on a sample of memory CD8+ T cells sorted from blood. Sample subset: CD45RO+ cells pooled with CCR7-negative TemRA cells. The chain employs TRBV2 and TRBJ2-3; 15 bases are shared with TRBD2. As DNA, the CDR3 is TGTGCCAGCCTGGGACTAGCGGGAGGTTTAGATACGCAGTATTTT. This sequence encodes CASLGLAGGLDTQYF.